This T cell receptor (beta chain) was captured in a study of response to subunit inactivated influenza vaccine. Turning to this clonotype: Its target is unknown.

Study-level findings and limits: Few additional T cells are recruited per seasonal influenza vaccination, authors suggested.

A single record per CDR3 protein comes from TCRdb applying MiXCR to the RT-PCR reads. The sample has 550,000 to 650,000 distinct CDR3 sequences, around 11% seen once. This CDR3 comprises 12 residues. Germline V gene data show CDR1 as DFQATT and CDR2 as SNEGSKA (reference sequence). The V and J ends lost 7 bases and 7 bases respectively, with 16 bases between them. The receptor was derived from a man aged 50-60 years who received an inactivated influenza vaccine. The rearrangement uses TRBV20-1 and TRBJ1-2; TRBD1 is a possible D gene (6 bases). Source: PBMCs from blood, taken on the day of vaccination. The CDR3 loop reads CSVGGGQGGYTF. For the CDR3, the DNA is TGCAGTGTGGGGGGCGGGCAGGGTGGCTACACCTTC.